This is a list of T cell receptor beta chains from one sample in a study of Graves' ophthalmopathy and Graves' hyperthyroidism. In TCRdb, the multiplex PCR reads were re-called with MiXCR into one record per CDR3 protein. The data show a few hundred thousand distinct CDR3 sequences, 15% seen once. Sequencing used peripheral blood. The receptors here all came from a woman aged 18-30 years with stable Graves' hyperthyroidism. Each CDR3 is given with its conserved first and last residue. A D gene is named only where the DNA matches it firmly. Clone size is given for some rows only: seen once, a few or many times, or a class if the clone is expanded.

TGCAGTGCTAGGAGGGGACCGGGGGAGCAGTACTTC	CSARRGPGEQYF	TRBV20-1	TRBJ2-7	many	-
TGTGCCAGCAGCTCATTTCACATGGCTGGAAACACCATATATTTT	CASSSFHMAGNTIYF	TRBV7-2	TRBJ1-3	many	-
TGCGCCAGCAGCTTGGAGGGGCAGGGAAATTCACCCCTCCACTTT	CASSLEGQGNSPLHF	TRBV5-1	TRBJ1-6	-	-
TGTGCCAGCAGCTTCCGGGGTAGCGGGGGGTTACGTTGGGAGCAGTACTTC	CASSFRGSGGLRWEQYF	TRBV11-2	TRBJ2-7	many	TRBD2
TGTGCCAGCACCACCGGGACAGCGATTTATGGCTACACCTTC	CASTTGTAIYGYTF	TRBV12-3/TRBV12-4	TRBJ1-2	-	TRBD1
TGTGCCAGCAACGGAATGGGGACGGAGTCAAACTACGAGCAGTACTTC	CASNGMGTESNYEQYF	TRBV2	TRBJ2-7	many	-
TGTGCCAGCAGCTTAGAGGCAGGACCCTACGAGCAGTACTTC	CASSLEAGPYEQYF	TRBV7-8	TRBJ2-7	many	-
TGTGCCAGCAGCATGAGGGGGGGCAATCAGCCCCAGCATTTT	CASSMRGGNQPQHF	TRBV6-2/TRBV6-3	TRBJ1-5	many	-
TGTGCCAGCAGTTCGAACAGGATAATCTCCTACGAGCAGTACTTC	CASSSNRIISYEQYF	TRBV6-5	TRBJ2-7	-	-
TGCAGTGCGCGACAGGGATATTCACCCCTCCACTTT	CSARQGYSPLHF	TRBV20-1	TRBJ1-6	many	TRBD1
TGTGCCAGCAGTGTCGGGACAGGGAAGGAACAAGAGACCCAGTACTTC	CASSVGTGKEQETQYF	TRBV25-1	TRBJ2-5	many	TRBD1
TGTGCCAGCAGTTTAGATGGGGGCGGTCAGCCCCAGCATTTT	CASSLDGGGQPQHF	TRBV12-3/TRBV12-4	TRBJ1-5	many	-
TGTGCCAGCAGCTTAGCCCCTTCTGGGAAGTATGGCTACACCTTC	CASSLAPSGKYGYTF	TRBV7-2	TRBJ1-2	many	-
TGTGCCAGCAGTTACCGACAGGGCGGAGGGAGCAATCAGCCCCAGCATTTT	CASSYRQGGGSNQPQHF	TRBV6-2/TRBV6-3	TRBJ1-5	many	TRBD1
TGTGCCAGCAGTGAAAGGGTTCACCAAGAGACCCAGTACTTC	CASSERVHQETQYF	TRBV2	TRBJ2-5	many	-
TGTGCCAGCAGCGTCCGGGGGGTGAGTCAGCAAGAGACCCAGTACTTC	CASSVRGVSQQETQYF	TRBV9	TRBJ2-5	few	TRBD2
TGTGCCACCAGCAGAGATCGTGGGCGGGAGGGGGCCTACGAGCAGTACTTC	CATSRDRGREGAYEQYF	TRBV15	TRBJ2-7	many	TRBD2
TGTGCCAGCAGCCGTGACAGGGATTCCCACGAGCAGTACTTC	CASSRDRDSHEQYF	TRBV6-2/TRBV6-3	TRBJ2-7	many	TRBD1
TGTGCCATCAGTGAGTCGACAGGGAGTCAAGAGACCCAGTACTTC	CAISESTGSQETQYF	TRBV10-3	TRBJ2-5	many	TRBD1
TGTGCCAGCAGTTTACTCTCATCCGGGACGGGCTATGGCTACACCTTC	CASSLLSSGTGYGYTF	TRBV27	TRBJ1-2	many	-
TGTGCCTGCAGCTTAGTTAGGGTGGGTGGTGAAGCTTTCTTT	CACSLVRVGGEAFF	TRBV11-2	TRBJ1-1	-	-
TGTGCCAGTAGTATAGGCGGGGGGGCTAACGAGCAGTACTTC	CASSIGGGANEQYF	TRBV19	TRBJ2-7	many	TRBD2
TGTGCCAGCAGTGAAGTTGGGGTTAGGGGGAGCTCCTACGAGCAGTACTTC	CASSEVGVRGSSYEQYF	TRBV6-1	TRBJ2-7	many	-
TGTGCCAGCACCCAGACAACGAACACTGAAGCTTTCTTT	CASTQTTNTEAFF	TRBV7-2	TRBJ1-1	many	-
TGTGCCAGCAGCATCCACAGGAAGAATTCTAACTATGGCTACACCTTC	CASSIHRKNSNYGYTF	TRBV11-2	TRBJ1-2	few	-
TGTGCCAGCAAGGTGGAGAATTCACCCCTCCACTTT	CASKVENSPLHF	TRBV28	TRBJ1-6	-	-
TGTGCCAGCAGGAAAACAGGGGGCGTACATTCACCCCTCCACTTT	CASRKTGGVHSPLHF	TRBV27	TRBJ1-6	many	TRBD1
TGTGCCAGCAGTGAACTGTCAAACTTGAACACTGAAGCTTTCTTT	CASSELSNLNTEAFF	TRBV6-1	TRBJ1-1	many	-
TGTGCCAGCAGTTTTCAGGAACCGCCCCAGCATTTT	CASSFQEPPQHF	TRBV12-3/TRBV12-4	TRBJ1-5	many	-
TGTGCCAGCGGAGACTTGGGTGGTAATCAGCCCCAGCATTTT	CASGDLGGNQPQHF	TRBV28	TRBJ1-5	few	-
TGTGCCAGCAGCGGTACGGAGCGGGGGGGCCGGACAGATACGCAGTATTTT	CASSGTERGGRTDTQYF	TRBV9	TRBJ2-3	-	TRBD2
TGTGCCAGCAGCTTGCAAGGGGCGAAGGGCTACACCTTC	CASSLQGAKGYTF	TRBV5-5	TRBJ1-2	many	-
TGTGCCGGGACAACGCAGGGGGCGCGGAAGCCAGATTCCTATGGCTACACCTTC	CAGTTQGARKPDSYGYTF	TRBV11-1	TRBJ1-2	many	TRBD1
TGTGCCAGCAGCTTTAGGGGGAGGGGCGTCGCTGAAGCTTTCTTT	CASSFRGRGVAEAFF	TRBV7-9	TRBJ1-1	-	-
TGCGCCAGCAGTCGGGATTTCAGGGGGCCCCAGCATTTT	CASSRDFRGPQHF	TRBV10-1	TRBJ1-5	many	-
TGTGCCACCAGTGGTACGACTGGGATCGGCGGGGAGCTGTTTTTT	CATSGTTGIGGELFF	TRBV24-1	TRBJ2-2	many	-
TGCGCCAGCAGCGCGATGGCCGGGGTATCTAACTACGAGCAGTACTTC	CASSAMAGVSNYEQYF	TRBV5-1	TRBJ2-7	few	-
TGTGCCATCAGTCGGGACAGGGGCAGCAATCAGCCCCAGCATTTT	CAISRDRGSNQPQHF	TRBV10-3	TRBJ1-5	few	TRBD1
TGTGCCAGCACCGACCGGGCGGAGAACACTGAAGCTTTCTTT	CASTDRAENTEAFF	TRBV12-3/TRBV12-4	TRBJ1-1	many	-
TGTGCCATCAGTTCTGAAGCTCGTGAGCAGTACTTC	CAISSEAREQYF	TRBV10-3	TRBJ2-7	many	-
TGTGCCAGCAGTTCCATACCGGGACAGCTTTACGAGCAGTACTTC	CASSSIPGQLYEQYF	TRBV6-5	TRBJ2-7	many	TRBD1
TGTGCCAGCAGTGAGCTAAAGGCGCCCTATTCACCCCTCCACTTT	CASSELKAPYSPLHF	TRBV6-1	TRBJ1-6	many	-
TGTGCCACCCGCCGGACCCTAACCTCTGGGGCCAACGTCCTGACTTTC	CATRRTLTSGANVLTF	TRBV6-2/TRBV6-3	TRBJ2-6	many	-
TGTGCCAGCAGGGGTCAAAACACCATATATTTT	CASRGQNTIYF	TRBV12-3/TRBV12-4	TRBJ1-3	-	-
TGTGCCAGCAGTAGGGGACAGTCCTCTGGAAACACCATATATTTT	CASSRGQSSGNTIYF	TRBV6-1	TRBJ1-3	-	TRBD1
TGTGCCAGCAGTTTATTAGGGTACGGGGAGCTGTTTTTT	CASSLLGYGELFF	TRBV12-3/TRBV12-4	TRBJ2-2	many	-
TGTGCCAGCAGTTTAGGGGGGCGCCGGGAGACCCAGTACTTC	CASSLGGRRETQYF	TRBV12-3/TRBV12-4	TRBJ2-5	many	-
TGCGCCAGCAGCCAAGAACCTGGGACAGGGAGGGCTGACACTGAAGCTTTCTTT	CASSQEPGTGRADTEAFF	TRBV4-1	TRBJ1-1	-	TRBD1
TGTGCCAGTAGCGAATCTTGGAGGAACGACGAGCAGTACTTC	CASSESWRNDEQYF	TRBV19	TRBJ2-7	-	-
TGTGCCAGCAGCCAAGATCAGGTCGGGACATCGCTTATGAACACTGAAGCTTTCTTT	CASSQDQVGTSLMNTEAFF	TRBV4-2	TRBJ1-1	many	-